A selection of T cell receptor beta chains follows, all from one sample in a study of T-cell reconstitution after alpha-beta-depleted transplantation in children. Via MiXCR, TCRdb re-called the PCR reads, giving one row per CDR3 protein. The sample lists about a million distinct CDR3 sequences, around 30% occurring once. The source material was PBMCs, mostly from graft donor cells, sampled 360 days after TCRalphabeta/CD19-depleted stem cell transplant. These receptors were obtained from a boy younger than two who had a stem cell transplant for SCID, so the T cells may come from the graft donor. The CDR3 runs from the conserved cysteine through the conserved F or W. The D gene is left open where the match is weak. Clone size is shown for a subset of rows, as once, few, many or a class of expanded clone.

.	TRBV5-1	.	TRBJ2-4	CASSPGDQNIQYF	TGCGCCAGCAGCCCTGGGGACCAAAACATTCAGTACTTC
.	TRBV20-1	.	TRBJ2-7	CSASRGYEQYF	TGCAGTGCTTCCAGGGGATACGAGCAGTACTTC
few	TRBV4-2	TRBD2	TRBJ2-1	CASSQGGTSQTYNEQFF	TGTGCCAGCAGCCAAGGAGGGACTAGCCAGACCTACAATGAGCAGTTCTTC
.	TRBV4-1	.	TRBJ2-3	CASSQGLSADTQYF	TGCGCCAGCAGCCAAGGGCTATCGGCAGATACGCAGTATTTT
.	TRBV5-1	.	TRBJ1-1	CASSLYWVNTEAFF	TGCGCCAGCAGCTTGTATTGGGTGAACACTGAAGCTTTCTTT
few	TRBV5-1	.	TRBJ1-5	CASSVDPNQPQHF	TGCGCCAGCAGCGTTGACCCCAATCAGCCCCAGCATTTT
few	TRBV20-1	.	TRBJ1-1	CSARVQENTEAFF	TGCAGTGCTAGAGTTCAGGAGAACACTGAAGCTTTCTTT
.	TRBV12-3/TRBV12-4	.	TRBJ1-1	CASSPSGRFTEAFF	TGTGCCAGCAGTCCATCTGGGCGTTTTACTGAAGCTTTCTTT
few	TRBV10-3	.	TRBJ2-1	CAISPRTDNEQFF	TGTGCCATCAGTCCACGAACCGACAATGAGCAGTTCTTC
.	TRBV20-1	.	TRBJ2-1	CSARDRTAVISYNEQFF	TGCAGTGCTAGAGATAGGACGGCGGTGATCTCCTACAATGAGCAGTTCTTC
few	TRBV29-1	TRBD1	TRBJ2-3	CSVRDRPGTDTQYF	TGCAGCGTCAGGGACAGGCCTGGCACAGATACGCAGTATTTT
once	TRBV6-1	.	TRBJ1-1	CASSEAHPRPEAFF	TGTGCCAGCAGTGAGGCCCACCCTCGACCTGAAGCTTTCTTT
.	TRBV28	.	TRBJ2-7	CASRPPHENYEQYF	TGTGCCAGCAGACCTCCACACGAGAACTACGAGCAGTACTTC
.	TRBV7-6	TRBD2	TRBJ2-3	CASSLDPSGGPLPQYF	TGTGCCAGCAGCTTAGATCCTAGCGGGGGGCCCCTACCGCAGTATTTT
few	TRBV4-1	.	TRBJ2-4	CASQGGNIQYF	TGCGCCAGCCAGGGGGGAAACATTCAGTACTTC
few	TRBV20-1	.	TRBJ2-6	CSARDPGRSGANVLTF	TGCAGTGCTAGAGATCCGGGCCGCTCTGGGGCCAACGTCCTGACTTTC
.	TRBV27	.	TRBJ1-5	CASSLQGWNQPQHF	TGTGCCAGCAGTTTACAGGGATGGAATCAGCCCCAGCATTTT
many	TRBV5-1	TRBD2	TRBJ2-3	CASGASSGSTDTQYF	TGCGCCAGCGGGGCCTCTAGCGGGAGCACAGATACGCAGTATTTT
few	TRBV4-3	TRBD1	TRBJ2-1	CASSQHPGQPSDDEQFF	TGCGCCAGCAGCCAGCACCCGGGACAGCCCAGTGACGATGAGCAGTTCTTC
few	TRBV10-3	TRBD1	TRBJ1-1	CAIMEDGTGSLTEAFF	TGTGCCATCATGGAGGACGGGACAGGGTCTTTGACTGAAGCTTTCTTT
.	TRBV20-1	TRBD1	TRBJ2-6	CSATSGQGALGANVLTF	TGCAGTGCAACCTCTGGACAGGGGGCGCTTGGGGCCAACGTCCTGACTTTC
few	TRBV7-2	.	TRBJ2-3	CASSRLGRTDTQYF	TGTGCCAGCAGCCGCCTAGGCCGCACAGATACGCAGTATTTT
few	TRBV20-1	TRBD2	TRBJ2-1	CSASMGSGGYNEQFF	TGCAGTGCTTCAATGGGAAGCGGGGGGTACAATGAGCAGTTCTTC
few	TRBV15	.	TRBJ2-6	CATSRDSGANVLTF	TGTGCCACCAGCAGAGACTCTGGGGCCAACGTCCTGACTTTC
few	TRBV5-1	TRBD1	TRBJ2-2	CASSESGTENTGELFF	TGCGCCAGCAGCGAATCCGGGACAGAAAACACCGGGGAGCTGTTTTTT
.	TRBV4-2	TRBD1	TRBJ2-7	CASSQPGTGYEQYF	TGTGCCAGCAGCCAACCTGGGACAGGCTACGAGCAGTACTTC